This passage covers 8 T cell receptor beta chains from one sample sequenced in a study of Ad26.COV2.S vaccination and SARS-CoV-2 variants (dated by TCRdb to 2020 to 2023). Library method: the immunoSEQ multiplex PCR assay. The source is immuneACCESS, and TCRdb retained only in-frame sequences with V and J called. Part of the clones is not carried over; for the studies checked, unresolved V genes explain less than half of this, and the remainder is unexplained. The sample table shows approximately 420,000 clones, and around 89% are seen once. The leading ten clones occupy about 4% of the sample. The treatment or condition label, read with the paper, signifies: over 15 received Ad26.COV2.S at low or high dose, single or two shots; about 5 received placebo; per-sample allocation not given. For vaccine and placebo recipients, repertoires were sequenced using samples collected on day 63 after the first injection.

The sample in question was peripheral blood, obtained in a trial of Ad26.COV2.S vaccine versus placebo. The receptors derive from a person between 18 and 59 years old who received the Ad26.COV2.S COVID-19 vaccine or a placebo.

A single count supports this clone. The chain combines TRBV14 with TRBJ1-1; D gene ambiguous. From germline, CDR1 is SGHDN and CDR2 FVKESK. V shed 3 bases and J shed 0 bases, with 5 bases lying between them. CDR3 length equals 13 residues. The CDR3 loop is CASSQELNTEAFF. As DNA, the CDR3 is TGTGCCAGCAGCCAGGAGTTGAACACTGAAGCTTTCTTT.

This chain uses TRBV3-1 (or the pseudogene TRBV3-2) with TRBJ2-7; TRBD1 agrees at 10 bases. CDR3 length equals 16 residues. Per the germline V gene, CDR1 is LGHDT and CDR2 is YNNKEL (reference sequence). V was clipped by 3 bases and J by 3 bases; unmatched bases: 8. The CDR3 nucleotides read TGTGCCAGCAGCCACTTTGGCGGGACAGGGGTCTACGAGCAGTACTTC. Translation: CASSHFGGTGVYEQYF.

The chain is built from TRBV7-3 and TRBJ2-3; D not certain. The CDR3 consists of 13 residues. V lost 2 bases to trimming and J lost 0 bases, with 3 bases between them. Germline V gene lookup returns CDR1 SGHTA and CDR2 FQGTGA. This CDR3 is CASSLYSTDTQYF. The CDR3 DNA follows: TGTGCCAGCAGCTTATATAGCACAGATACGCAGTATTTT.

V usage is TRBV7-9 and J usage is TRBJ2-1; D may be TRBD2 (5 bases). From germline, CDR1 is SEHNR and CDR2 FQNEAQ (reference sequence). This CDR3 spans 13 amino acids. Trimming left V 0 bases short and J 12 bases short, with 12 bases between. CDR3 residues: CASSLATSGGQFF. CDR3 nucleotide sequence: TGTGCCAGCAGCTTAGCGACGAGCGGAGGGCAGTTCTTC.

This rearrangement joins TRBV6-5 to TRBJ2-3; TRBD2 agrees at 11 bases. The CDR3 is 16 residues long. Germline loops: CDR1 MNHEY, CDR2 SVGAGI. V was clipped by 3 bases and J by 6 bases; unmatched bases: 8. CDR3 protein: CASSYLAGGGKDTQYF. CDR3 DNA sequence: TGTGCCAGCAGTTATCTAGCGGGGGGCGGGAAGGATACGCAGTATTTT.

The CDR3 spells CASSQADEKLFF. The CDR3 DNA reads as TGTGCCAGCAGCCAAGCGGACGAAAAACTGTTTTTT. The V gene is TRBV3-1 (or the pseudogene TRBV3-2), the J gene TRBJ1-4, with D uncertain. The CDR3 sequence is 12 residues long. From germline, CDR1 is LGHDT and CDR2 YNNKEL (reference sequence). V was pared by 1 base and J by 8 bases, with 5 bases between.

This chain uses TRBV4-3 with TRBJ1-2; D not certain. V lost 4 bases to trimming and J lost 6 bases, with 9 bases between them. This CDR3 is built from 12 residues. CDR1 and CDR2 from the germline V gene are LGHNA and YSLEER. The CDR3 DNA follows: TGCGCCAGCAGCCGGCTAGGAGATGGCTACACCTTC. Amino acids: CASSRLGDGYTF.

The sample holds a few counts of this clone. The chain links TRBV4-2 to TRBJ1-2, with TRBD1 as a possible D gene (6 bases). CDR1 and CDR2 (germline): LGHNA, YNFKEQ. Trimming removed 5 bases at V and 6 bases at J, with 19 bases between. The CDR3 covers 15 residues. CDR3 loop: CASSTGAGEWDGYTF. As DNA, the CDR3 is TGTGCCAGCAGCACGGGGGCCGGGGAATGGGATGGCTACACCTTC.